The next 30 T cell receptor beta chains were all read from a single sample in a study of blood T cells in healthy people across ages. A second roughly 6 to 12 cycle PCR used barcoded and J-beta primers. TCRdb reprocessed the 5' RACE reads via MiXCR and lists one record per CDR3 protein. The data contain approximately 880,000 distinct CDR3 sequences, roughly 52% of them singletons. Sequenced: blood. The receptor set was obtained from a man younger than 40 in good health.

The chain uses TRBV4-1 and TRBJ1-2; 8 bases are a match to TRBD1. CDR3 length: 16 residues. Germline-derived CDR1 and CDR2 are MGHRA and YSYEKL. V lost 4 bases and J lost 7; bases outside the gene matches: 14. The CDR3, as DNA: TGCGCCAGCAGCCCCACCGTCGGACAGGGTTATCCTGGCTACACCTTC. Protein: CASSPTVGQGYPGYTF.

V gene TRBV5-1 combines with J gene TRBJ2-1; 11 positions agree with TRBD2. Trimming took 7 bases from V and 8 from J; bases not matched to a gene: 14. CDR1 SGHRS and CDR2 YFSETQ come from the germline V gene. CDR3 length: 16 residues. The CDR3 bases are TGCGCCAGCCGCCAATCTAGCGGGGGGACTAGGGATGAGCAGTTCTTC. This translates into CASRQSSGGTRDEQFF.

V gene TRBV29-1 combines with J gene TRBJ2-7; D may match TRBD1 or TRBD2 (5 bases each). The CDR3 totals 15 residues. Germline V CDR1 and CDR2: SQVTM, ANQGSEA. V was clipped by 5 bases and J by 2 bases, with 19 bases between them. The CDR3 DNA reads TGCAGCGTTTCCGGGACGGACCGATCGACCTACGAGCAGTACTTC. As protein: CSVSGTDRSTYEQYF.

The rearrangement uses TRBV6-1 and TRBJ1-6; D remains ambiguous. The CDR3 consists of 13 residues. CDR1 and CDR2 (germline): MNHNS, SASEGT. V shed 8 bases and J shed 5 bases, with 10 bases lying between them. Written as DNA, the CDR3 is TGTGCCAGCGCCATGGCAGATAATTCACCCCTCCACTTT. It encodes CASAMADNSPLHF.

V and J are TRBV7-9 and TRBJ2-1; D is possibly TRBD1 (6 bases). Germline CDR1 reads SEHNR; CDR2 reads FQNEAQ (reference sequence). This CDR3 has 15 residues. Trimming left V 1 base short and J 3 bases short, with 10 bases between. This CDR3 reads CASSLEQGNYNEQFF. The CDR3 bases are TGTGCCAGCAGCTTAGAACAGGGAAACTACAATGAGCAGTTCTTC.

This clonotype has just a few counts. The rearrangement uses TRBV6-5 and TRBJ2-3; 11 nucleotides agree with TRBD1. Per germline, CDR1 MNHEY and CDR2 SVGAGI. The V segment lost 6 bases and the J segment 4 bases; nucleotides outside the gene matches: 6. The CDR3 is made up of 15 amino acids. As DNA, the CDR3 is TGTGCCAGCAGCCAAGGACAGGGGGCACCAGATACGCAGTATTTT. Amino acids: CASSQGQGAPDTQYF.

The CDR3 sequence is CASGVQDTQYF. The CDR3 DNA is TGTGCCAGCGGGGTTCAGGATACGCAGTATTTT. The rearrangement uses TRBV4-2 and TRBJ2-3; D call uncertain. CDR1 is LGHNA, CDR2 YNFKEQ, per germline. V was clipped by 8 bases and J by 6 bases, with 9 bases between them. CDR3 size: 11 residues.

The rearrangement links TRBV28 to TRBJ2-7; maybe TRBD1 (6 bases). The CDR3 covers 12 residues. V lost 10 bases and J lost 3, with 13 bases in between. CDR1 and CDR2 from the germline V gene are MDHEN and SYDVKM. CDR3: CATRTDFYEQYF. DNA of the CDR3: TGTGCCACCCGGACAGACTTCTACGAGCAGTACTTC.

This clonotype was picked up a small number of times. The rearrangement joins TRBV12-3 or TRBV12-4 to TRBJ2-5, with D unresolved. This CDR3 region has 14 residues. Trimming stripped 7 bases from V and 5 bases from J, with 17 bases between. CDR3 nucleotide sequence: TGTGCCAGCACCCTGATGGAGCGCTCGGAGACCCAGTACTTC. This translates into CASTLMERSETQYF.

This clonotype was recorded a few times. A read error may explain this, as a much larger clone is one base away. The chain joins TRBV4-1 to TRBJ2-5; D unresolved. CDR1 is MGHRA and CDR2 is YSYEKL in the germline V gene. CDR3 size: 15 residues. The ends were cut back, 2 bases at V and 1 base at J, with 11 bases in the middle. The DNA for the CDR3 is TGCGCCAGCAGCCAATCTGGCGGTGCCCAAGAGACCCAGTACTTC. It encodes CASSQSGGAQETQYF.

This chain joins TRBV21-1 and TRBJ2-3; the tabulated D call, TRBD2, remains unverified against the DNA. TRBV21-1 is a documented pseudogene. The CDR3 extends over 16 amino acids. CDR3 DNA: TGTGCCAGCAGTAGAGGACTAGCGGTTAGCACAGATACGCAGTATTTT. As protein: CASSRGLAVSTDTQYF.

This clonotype has a handful of counts. This rearrangement joins TRBV21-1 to TRBJ2-7; the table calls TRBD2, which could not be checked here. TRBV21-1 is classified as a pseudogene. This CDR3 has 14 amino acids. The CDR3 nucleotides are TGTGCCAGCAGCAAAGCTGTGCGGGTTAAAGAGCAGTACTTC. Translated, it gives CASSKAVRVKEQYF.

The chain joins TRBV4-1 to TRBJ1-5, with TRBD1 matching over 9 bases. There are 18 residues in the CDR3. With 1 base clipped from V and 7 bases from J, the junction kept 14 bases outside the gene matches. Germline loops: CDR1 MGHRA, CDR2 YSYEKL. The CDR3 reads CASSQGTGQGLTSQPQHF. The CDR3 DNA sequence: TGCGCCAGCAGCCAAGGAACGGGACAGGGTTTGACGTCGCAGCCCCAGCATTTT.

The chain uses TRBV7-2 and TRBJ1-5; D is unresolved. Germline loops: CDR1 SGHTA, CDR2 FQGNSA. Trimming stripped 4 bases from V and 9 bases from J, with 13 bases between. The CDR3 is 13 amino acids. CDR3: CASSSSRVGPQHF. CDR3 in DNA: TGTGCCAGCAGCTCCTCTAGGGTTGGGCCCCAGCATTTT.

The chain combines TRBV7-2 with TRBJ1-2, with D possibly being TRBD1 (5 bases). The CDR3 is 15 residues long. Germline CDR1 reads SGHTA; CDR2 reads FQGNSA. V was pared by 4 bases and J by 8 bases, with 20 bases between. The CDR3 sequence: CASSSGGAGRKGYTF. As DNA, the CDR3 is TGTGCCAGCAGCTCCGGCGGGGCAGGGCGAAAAGGCTACACCTTC. The full variable domain, with the rest looked up from reference TRBV7-2 and TRBJ1-2, is GAGVSQSPSNKVTEKGKDVELRCDPISGHTALYWYRQSLGQGLEFLIYFQGNSAPDKSGLPSDRFSAERTGGSVSTLTIQRTQQEDSAVYLCASSSGGAGRKGYTFGSGTRLTVV.

The rearrangement joins TRBV4-1 to TRBJ1-1, with D perhaps matching TRBD1 (5 bases). Between the trimmed V and J ends, which lost 3 bases and 3 bases, there was a span of 14 bases. The CDR3 loop spans 15 amino acids. Germline assignment: CDR1 MGHRA and CDR2 YSYEKL. The CDR3 reads CASSQKPGRDTEAFF. DNA for the CDR3: TGCGCCAGCAGCCAGAAGCCAGGGAGAGACACTGAAGCTTTCTTT.

The chain couples TRBV9 to TRBJ2-7; 7 nucleotides line up with TRBD1. The germline CDR1 and CDR2 sequences are SGDLS and YYNGEE. The CDR3 runs to 15 residues. After removal of 4 bases from V and 4 bases from J, the junction contained 11 bases not matched to a gene. This chain's CDR3 is CASSPGGIDYYEQYF. In nucleotides, the CDR3 is TGTGCCAGCAGCCCAGGGGGAATCGACTATTACGAGCAGTACTTC.

This chain connects TRBV30 to TRBJ1-1; 7 nucleotides agree with TRBD1. V shed 0 bases and J 0 bases; nucleotides not matched to a gene: 10. The CDR3 covers 17 residues. The germline V gene has CDR1 GTSNPN and CDR2 SVGIG (reference sequence). CDR3 region: CAWSVWDSRALNTEAFF. CDR3 DNA: TGTGCCTGGAGTGTATGGGACAGCAGAGCGTTGAACACTGAAGCTTTCTTT.

This clonotype was found a few times. The chain recombines TRBV2 with TRBJ2-1; 8 bases match TRBD1. V dropped 4 bases and J dropped 5; count of bases not matched to a gene: 4. This CDR3 has 14 residues. Germline loops: CDR1 SNHLY, CDR2 FYNNEI. Here the CDR3 DNA reads TGTGCCAGCAGTGGACAGGGGATACACAATGAGCAGTTCTTC. The encoded protein is CASSGQGIHNEQFF.

CDR3 nucleotides: TGCAGTGCTAGAGATGCAGGGGGCAACACTGAAGCTTTCTTT. It yields the protein CSARDAGGNTEAFF. The chain combines TRBV20-1 with TRBJ1-1; 8 nucleotides line up with TRBD1. V was pared by 0 bases and J by 2 bases, with 2 bases of the junction left unmatched. There are 14 residues in the CDR3. CDR1 is DFQATT, CDR2 SNEGSKA, per germline (reference sequence).

The chain links TRBV4-1 to TRBJ2-7; D possibly corresponds to TRBD2 (6 bases). Germline assignment: CDR1 MGHRA and CDR2 YSYEKL. With 0 bases removed from V and 0 bases from J, the gap between germline ends came to 15 bases. The CDR3 extends over 17 amino acids. The CDR3 sequence: CASSQDSRGMASYEQYF. CDR3 in DNA: TGCGCCAGCAGCCAAGATTCCCGCGGGATGGCCTCCTACGAGCAGTACTTC.

The chain employs TRBV7-9 and TRBJ2-7, with D perhaps matching TRBD1 (5 bases). The length of the CDR3 is 14 residues. Trimming shortened V by 4 bases and J by 5 bases, and 15 bases separated the two germline ends. In germline, CDR1 is SEHNR, CDR2 FQNEAQ (reference sequence). CDR3 sequence (DNA): TGTGCCAGCAGCTCCGTGACAGCTCGCGACGAGCAGTACTTC. Its translation is CASSSVTARDEQYF.

The V gene is TRBV6-2 or TRBV6-3, the J gene TRBJ1-2; 9 positions agree with TRBD1. The CDR3 sequence is 15 residues long. J was trimmed by 6 bases and V by 5 bases; bases with no gene match: 10. The V gene's germline CDR1 is MNHEY and CDR2 SVGEGT. As DNA, the CDR3 is TGTGCCAGCAGTGTATACGGACAGGGGATTCATGGCTACACCTTC. Translated: CASSVYGQGIHGYTF.

The V gene is TRBV27, the J gene TRBJ2-3; D ambiguous. Trimming shortened V by 0 bases and J by 0 bases, and 10 bases separated the two germline ends. The CDR3 is made up of 16 amino acids. Per germline, CDR1 MNHEY and CDR2 SMNVEV (reference sequence). The CDR3 protein is CASSLSGYSSTDTQYF. The CDR3 DNA reads TGTGCCAGCAGTTTATCAGGATATTCTAGCACAGATACGCAGTATTTT.

This clonotype was seen a handful of times. The genes are TRBV24-1 and TRBJ1-2, with TRBD1 matching 7 bases. Germline CDR1 and CDR2: KGHDR and SFDVKD. V lost 4 bases to trimming and J lost 4 bases; unmatched junction nucleotides: 11. CDR3 length equals 16 residues. CDR3 amino acids: CATSDALGTEVYGYTF. As DNA, the CDR3 is TGTGCCACCAGTGACGCCCTAGGGACAGAAGTCTATGGCTACACCTTC.

The genes are TRBV3-1 and TRBJ2-1; 7 bases line up with TRBD2. The J call is in doubt because the DNA end fits TRBJ2-7 better. The CDR3 sequence is 15 residues long. CDR1 and CDR2 (germline): LGHDT, YNNKEL (reference sequence). In nucleotides, the CDR3 is TGTGCCAGCAGCCTCTCGGGACTAACTTACAATGAGCAGTACTTC. It is translated as CASSLSGLTYNEQYF.

The chain is built from TRBV10-3 and TRBJ2-7, with a tentative D call TRBD2 (5 bases). CDR3 length equals 14 residues. Germline assignment: CDR1 ENHRY and CDR2 SYGVKD. V dropped 7 bases and J dropped 1 base, with 14 bases sitting between them. CDR3 in DNA: TGTGCCATCACCACAACGGGGTTATCCTACGAGCAGTACTTC. It translates to CAITTTGLSYEQYF.

V and J are TRBV12-3 or TRBV12-4 and TRBJ1-1, with D hard to call. The CDR3 spans 11 residues. V dropped 1 base and J dropped 10 bases, with 7 bases sitting between them. The CDR3 DNA is TGTGCCAGCAGTTTAGGCCGGGGAGCTTTCTTT. Translation gives CASSLGRGAFF.

V is TRBV27 and J is TRBJ1-1; D is possibly TRBD1 (6 bases). The CDR3 runs 14 residues. CDR1 MNHEY and CDR2 SMNVEV come from the germline V gene (reference sequence). The V end lost 5 bases, the J end lost 3 bases, and 13 bases lay between the germline ends. Written as DNA, the CDR3 is TGTGCCAGCAGTGAGGGGGGCGCTTACACTGAAGCTTTCTTT. Residues: CASSEGGAYTEAFF.

This clonotype was seen a few times. This chain links TRBV29-1 with TRBJ2-1; D possibly corresponds to TRBD1 (5 bases). This CDR3 comprises 14 residues. With 0 bases removed from V and 0 bases from J, the gap between germline ends came to 6 bases. The V gene's germline CDR1 is SQVTM and CDR2 ANQGSEA. The CDR3 loop is CSVEDDSSYNEQFF. CDR3 in DNA: TGCAGCGTTGAAGACGACAGCTCCTACAATGAGCAGTTCTTC.